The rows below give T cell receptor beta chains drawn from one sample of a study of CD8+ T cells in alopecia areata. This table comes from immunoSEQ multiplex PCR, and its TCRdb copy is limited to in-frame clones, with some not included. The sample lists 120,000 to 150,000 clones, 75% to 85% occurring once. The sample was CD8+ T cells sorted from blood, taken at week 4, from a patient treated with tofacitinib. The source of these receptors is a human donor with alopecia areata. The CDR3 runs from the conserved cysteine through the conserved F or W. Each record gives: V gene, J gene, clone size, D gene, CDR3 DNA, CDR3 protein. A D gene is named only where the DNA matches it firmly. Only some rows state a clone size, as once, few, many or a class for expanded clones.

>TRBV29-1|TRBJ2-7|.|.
TGCAGCGTCCTAAAGGGGTTCAACTCCTACGAGCAGTACTTC
CSVLKGFNSYEQYF
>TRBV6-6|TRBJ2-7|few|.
TGTGCCAGCAGCGGACAGCACTCCTACGAGCAGTACTTC
CASSGQHSYEQYF
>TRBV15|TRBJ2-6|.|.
TGTGCCACCAGCAGAGATGATCCAGCCTGGGGCGCTGGGGCCAACGTCCTGACTTTC
CATSRDDPAWGAGANVLTF
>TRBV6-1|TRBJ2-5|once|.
TGTGCCAGCAGTGCTAGCCAATGGATTGGGGAGACCCAGTACTTC
CASSASQWIGETQYF
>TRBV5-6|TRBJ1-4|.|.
TGTGCCAGCCAACCCGGGGGCCTCACTCGAACTAATGAAAAACTGTTTTTT
CASQPGGLTRTNEKLFF
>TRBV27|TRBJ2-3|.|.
TGTGCCAGCGTCGGGGCAGCAGATACGCAGTATTTT
CASVGAADTQYF
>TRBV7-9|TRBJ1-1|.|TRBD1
TGTGCCAGCAGAAGAGGACAGGAGAACACTGAAGCTTTCTTT
CASRRGQENTEAFF
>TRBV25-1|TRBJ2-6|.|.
TGTGCCAGCAGCTACCGGGACGGCGATTCTGGGGCCAACGTCCTGACTTTC
CASSYRDGDSGANVLTF
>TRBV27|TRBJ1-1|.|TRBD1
TGTGCCAGCAGCTTAAACAGGGGACAGGCATGGGCTGAAGCTTTCTTT
CASSLNRGQAWAEAFF
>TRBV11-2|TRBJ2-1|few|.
TGTGCCAGCAGCTCCACAGGGAGGGGTGACAATGAGCAGTTCTTC
CASSSTGRGDNEQFF
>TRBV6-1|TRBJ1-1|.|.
TGTGCCAGCAGGAGACCCCCGAACACTGAAGCTTTCTTT
CASRRPPNTEAFF
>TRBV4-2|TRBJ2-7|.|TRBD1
TGTGCCAGCAGTCCCACCGGGACAGGGGCCTACGAGCAGTACTTC
CASSPTGTGAYEQYF
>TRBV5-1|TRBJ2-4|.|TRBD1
TGCGCCAGCAGCTCGGGACAGGGAAAAAACATTCAGTACTTC
CASSSGQGKNIQYF
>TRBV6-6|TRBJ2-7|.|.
TGTGCCAGCAGACAGGGTATTTCCTACGAGCAGTACTTC
CASRQGISYEQYF
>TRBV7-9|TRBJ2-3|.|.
TGTGCCAGCAGCTTATTCGGGGGTGCAGGAGATACGCAGTATTTT
CASSLFGGAGDTQYF
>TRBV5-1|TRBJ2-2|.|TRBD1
TGCGCCAGCAGCTTCTTGGGACAGGGATTGAGGAGCACCGGGGAGCTGTTTTTT
CASSFLGQGLRSTGELFF
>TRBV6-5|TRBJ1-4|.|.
TGTGCCAGCAGTTATTCTAGCTCACCAAGAGCGCTGTTTTTT
CASSYSSSPRALFF
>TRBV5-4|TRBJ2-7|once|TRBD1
TGTGCCAGCAGTTTTCAGGGGGCTGGCGAGCAGTACTTC
CASSFQGAGEQYF
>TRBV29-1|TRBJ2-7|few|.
TGCAGCGTTGAACAGGGTCTTTACGAGCAGTACTTC
CSVEQGLYEQYF
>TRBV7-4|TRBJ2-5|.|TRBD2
TGTGCCAGCAGCCCTAGACGCGAGCCCTATGCTCTAGCGGGGGGAGGCGAGACCCAGTACTTC
CASSPRREPYALAGGGETQYF
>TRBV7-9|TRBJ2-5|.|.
TGTGCCAGCAGCTCGGACATAACCCAAGAGACCCAGTACTTC
CASSSDITQETQYF
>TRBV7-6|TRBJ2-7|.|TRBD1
TGTGCCAGCAGCTTGGGACAGGGCCCGGCCTACGAGCAGTACTTC
CASSLGQGPAYEQYF
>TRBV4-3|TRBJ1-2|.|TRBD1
TGCGCCAGCAGCCAAGACCCCCGGGGACAGGCATATCACTACACCTTC
CASSQDPRGQAYHYTF
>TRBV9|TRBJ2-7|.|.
TGTGCCAGCAGCGTAGTTCCAGGGGGAGGTTACGAGCAGTACTTC
CASSVVPGGGYEQYF
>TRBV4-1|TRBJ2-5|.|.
TGCGCCAGCAGCCAAGGACCCCTAGAGACCCAGTACTTC
CASSQGPLETQYF
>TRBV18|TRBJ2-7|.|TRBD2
TGTGCCAGCTCATCGATCATCGGGGGGACTAGCTCCTACGAGCAGTACTTC
CASSSIIGGTSSYEQYF
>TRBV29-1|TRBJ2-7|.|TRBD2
TGCAGCGTTGAAGGAGGGACTAGCGGTACCTACGAGCAGTACTTC
CSVEGGTSGTYEQYF
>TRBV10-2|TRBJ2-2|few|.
TGCGCCAGCAGTGGGGCAGGGCGGACCGGGGAGCTGTTTTTT
CASSGAGRTGELFF
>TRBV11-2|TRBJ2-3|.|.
TGTGCCAGCAGACTTTCTTACACAGATACGCAGTATTTT
CASRLSYTDTQYF
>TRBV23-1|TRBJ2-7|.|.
TGCGCCTCCCATGAGGCGGAGTCCCTCTACGAGCAGTACTTC
CASHEAESLYEQYF
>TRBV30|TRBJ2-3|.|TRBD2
TGTGCCTGGAGCCGACTAGCGGGGTGGGATACGCAGTATTTT
CAWSRLAGWDTQYF
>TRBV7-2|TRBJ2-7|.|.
TGTGCCAGCAGCTCCCTGGGCGAGCAGTACTTC
CASSSLGEQYF
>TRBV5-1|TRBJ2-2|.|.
TGCGCCAGCAGCTTGGGTCAGGGAACGGGCACCGGGGAGCTGTTTTTT
CASSLGQGTGTGELFF
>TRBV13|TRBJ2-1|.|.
TGTGCCAGCAGCTTCCGAGCGGGTAGCTCCTACAATGAGCAGTTCTTC
CASSFRAGSSYNEQFF
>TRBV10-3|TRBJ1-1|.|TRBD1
TGTGCCATCAGTGACCCCGGAGGGGGCGGTACTGAAGCTTTCTTT
CAISDPGGGGTEAFF
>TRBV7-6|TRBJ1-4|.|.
TGTGCCAGCAGTCCGGACAGCCTCCGCGAAAAACTGTTTTTT
CASSPDSLREKLFF
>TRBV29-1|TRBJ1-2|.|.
TGCAGCGCCAACCGGCAGGGGCCCGGCTACACCTTC
CSANRQGPGYTF
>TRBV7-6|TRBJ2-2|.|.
TGTGCCAGCAGTCGATCCAGTGAACCCGGGGAGCTGTTTTTT
CASSRSSEPGELFF
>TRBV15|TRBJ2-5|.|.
TGTGCCACCAGCTCACCCCCCGGCCGGGACGAGACCTCGAAGGGGACCCAGTACTTC
CATSSPPGRDETSKGTQYF
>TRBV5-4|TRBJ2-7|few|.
TGTGCCAGCAGCGCGGACAGCGACCCCTACGAGCAGTACTTC
CASSADSDPYEQYF
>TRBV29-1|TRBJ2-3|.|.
TGCAGCGTTGAAGGCAGGGGTGCAGATACGCAGTATTTT
CSVEGRGADTQYF
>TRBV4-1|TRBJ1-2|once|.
TGCGCCAGCAGCCAATCCGAGGAGGGATCCCACTATGGCTACACCTTC
CASSQSEEGSHYGYTF
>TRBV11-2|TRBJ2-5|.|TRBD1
TGTGCCAGCAGCTCTATCGACAGGGCCCAGTACTTC
CASSSIDRAQYF
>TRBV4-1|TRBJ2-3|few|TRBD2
TGCGCCAGCAGCCAAGGGGAGGGGATCCCTGGCACAGATACGCAGTATTTT
CASSQGEGIPGTDTQYF
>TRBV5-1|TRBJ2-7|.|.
TGCGCCAGCAGCTTCAACCAGGACTACGAGCAGTACTTC
CASSFNQDYEQYF
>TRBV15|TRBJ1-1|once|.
TGTGCCACCAGCAGGGAGTCACACACTGAAGCTTTCTTT
CATSRESHTEAFF
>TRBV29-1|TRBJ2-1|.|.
TGCAGCGTTGAAAAAGCCCCGAGCTCCTACAATGAGCAGTTCTTC
CSVEKAPSSYNEQFF
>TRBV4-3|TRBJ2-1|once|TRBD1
TGCGCCAGCAGTCTGGGACAGGGGCTCTACAATGAGCAGTTCTTC
CASSLGQGLYNEQFF